Listed below are T cell receptor beta chains from one sample, sequenced in a study of response to subunit inactivated influenza vaccine. TCRdb reprocessed the RT-PCR reads via MiXCR and lists one record per CDR3 protein. This sample has about 530,000 distinct CDR3 sequences, with around 11% found just once. The sample was PBMCs from blood, taken on the day of vaccination. The source of these receptors is a man between 50 and 59 years old who received an inactivated influenza vaccine. CDR3s include the opening cysteine and the closing phenylalanine or tryptophan. Each record gives: clone size, J gene, CDR3 length, V gene, D gene, CDR3 DNA, CDR3 protein. The D gene is left open where the match is weak. The size of a clone is reported for some rows only, either as once, few or many, or as a class for expanded clones.

>-|TRBJ1-2|14|TRBV27|-
TGTGCCAGCAGTCCCCACCAGACAGACTATGGCTACACCTTC
CASSPHQTDYGYTF
>few|TRBJ1-3|17|TRBV4-2|-
TGTGCCAGCAGCCAAGATTTGTTGGGACAAACTGGAAACACCATATATTTT
CASSQDLLGQTGNTIYF
>few|TRBJ2-5|14|TRBV20-1|-
TGCAGTGCTAGAGCCTGGACAGCCCAAGAGACCCAGTACTTC
CSARAWTAQETQYF
>few|TRBJ1-1|13|TRBV7-2|-
TGTGCCAGCAGCGCACCGGGGACCCCGCATTCTTTCTTT
CASSAPGTPHSFF
>few|TRBJ2-5|15|TRBV7-2|-
TGTGCCAGCAGCCAGCGACGGGGTATACAAGAGACCCAGTACTTC
CASSQRRGIQETQYF
>many|TRBJ1-1|14|TRBV6-5|-
TGTGCCAGCAGTTACAGGCGGGGTTCCACTGAAGCTTTCTTT
CASSYRRGSTEAFF
>few|TRBJ1-5|15|TRBV7-2|-
TGTGCCAGCAGCTTAGCGCTGGGTAGCAATCAGCCCCAGCATTTT
CASSLALGSNQPQHF
>few|TRBJ1-1|14|TRBV9|-
TGTGCCAGCAGCGTAGAGTTTAGGAACACTGAAGCTTTCTTT
CASSVEFRNTEAFF
>-|TRBJ2-5|18|TRBV24-1|TRBD2
TGTGCCACCAGTGATTGGACTAGCGGGACCCTCTACCAAGAGACCCAGTACTTC
CATSDWTSGTLYQETQYF
>-|TRBJ2-1|15|TRBV5-4|TRBD2
TGTGCCAGCAGCGAGGGACTAGCGGTCTACAATGAGCAGTTCTTC
CASSEGLAVYNEQFF
>few|TRBJ2-3|15|TRBV16|-
TGTGCCAGCAGCCAATCCTTGTCAGTCACAGATACGCAGTATTTT
CASSQSLSVTDTQYF
>few|TRBJ2-7|16|TRBV3-1|-
TGTGCCAGCAGCCAAGCCGTGGGAATAAAGGTCTACGAGCAGTACTTC
CASSQAVGIKVYEQYF
>few|TRBJ2-5|16|TRBV28|-
TGTGCCAGCGGCCCCCTCACCGGGACGGGTAAAGAGACCCAGTACTTC
CASGPLTGTGKETQYF
>-|TRBJ2-2|16|TRBV19|TRBD1
TGTGCCAGTAGTATAGATCTAGGACAGGGCATCGGGGAGCTGTTTTTT
CASSIDLGQGIGELFF
>once|TRBJ1-1|13|TRBV5-1|-
TGCGCCAGCAGCTTGGGGGGTGACATTGAAGCTTTCTTT
CASSLGGDIEAFF
>many|TRBJ2-5|15|TRBV5-1|-
TGCGCCAGCAGCTCGACCTCAGGGGTTCAAGAGACCCAGTACTTC
CASSSTSGVQETQYF
>-|TRBJ2-3|15|TRBV5-6|TRBD2
TGTGCCAGCAGCCAAGGTAGCGGGGGGGCCGATACGCAGTATTTT
CASSQGSGGADTQYF
>many|TRBJ1-1|11|TRBV28|-
TGTGCCAGCAGGGACCGCACTGAAGCTTTCTTT
CASRDRTEAFF